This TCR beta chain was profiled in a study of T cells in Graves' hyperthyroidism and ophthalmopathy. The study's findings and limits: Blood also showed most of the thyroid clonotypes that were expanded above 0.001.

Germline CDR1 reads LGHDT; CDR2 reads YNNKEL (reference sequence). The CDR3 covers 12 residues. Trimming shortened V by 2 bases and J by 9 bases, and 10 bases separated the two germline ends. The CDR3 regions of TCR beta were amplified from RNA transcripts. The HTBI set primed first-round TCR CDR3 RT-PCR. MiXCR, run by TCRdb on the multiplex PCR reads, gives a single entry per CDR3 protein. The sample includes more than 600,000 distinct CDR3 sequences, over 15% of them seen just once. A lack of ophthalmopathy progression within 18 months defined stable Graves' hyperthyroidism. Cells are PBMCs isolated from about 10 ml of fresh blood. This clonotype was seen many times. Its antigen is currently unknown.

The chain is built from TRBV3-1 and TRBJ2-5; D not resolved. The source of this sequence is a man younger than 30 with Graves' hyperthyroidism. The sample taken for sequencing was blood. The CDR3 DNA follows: TGTGCCAGCAGCCAATCGACATCTCCCCAGTACTTC. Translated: CASSQSTSPQYF.